Presented here are 7 T cell receptor beta chains from one specimen sequenced in a study of neurological immune-mediated disorders. TCRdb called the 5' RACE reads again in MiXCR, with one record for every CDR3 protein. The repertoire holds tens of thousands of distinct CDR3 sequences, approximately 4.1% seen once, with about 1.5% in the top ten. Material: PBMCs. These receptors originate from a man aged 30 to 45 with multiple sclerosis.

This clonotype was seen repeatedly, ten times or more. V is TRBV7-2 and J is TRBJ2-7, with TRBD1 as a possible D gene (5 bases). CDR1 and CDR2 from the germline V gene are SGHTA and FQGNSA. V gave up 1 base and J gave up 2 bases, with 9 bases separating them. This CDR3 is 14 amino acids long. The CDR3 region is CASSLVGRPYEQYF. In DNA form, the CDR3 reads TGTGCCAGCAGCTTAGTGGGGCGACCCTACGAGCAGTACTTC.

This clonotype was recorded at least ten times. CDR3 sequence (DNA): TGTGCCAGCAGTTACGCAGGGGGCTATGGCTACACCTTC. Amino acid sequence: CASSYAGGYGYTF. J is TRBJ1-2 and V is TRBV6-5; 7 bases map to TRBD1. V lost 2 bases to trimming and J lost 4 bases; unmatched junction nucleotides: 1. CDR1 and CDR2 from the germline V gene are MNHEY and SVGAGI. The length of the CDR3 is 13 residues.

This clonotype appeared many times. Germline and junction disagree at one end, which may indicate a read error. The V gene is TRBV20-1, the J gene TRBJ1-5, with 8 bases lining up with TRBD1. The CDR3 loop spans 12 amino acids. The V gene's germline CDR1 is DFQATT and CDR2 SNEGSKA (reference sequence). CDR3 sequence: CSAGQGRRPQNF. The CDR3 bases are TGCAGTGCCGGACAGGGTAGGCGGCCCCAGAATTTT.

In this sample, this clonotype turned up many times. This chain uses TRBV15 with TRBJ1-1; D not resolved. Trimming cost V 0 bases and J 7 bases, with 12 bases left between them. CDR3 length: 14 amino acids. Germline assignment: CDR1 LNHNV and CDR2 YYDKDF (reference sequence). This CDR3 reads CATSRDGREDEAFF. The CDR3 DNA reads as TGTGCCACCAGCAGAGATGGCCGGGAGGATGAAGCTTTCTTT.

The sample holds many counts of this clonotype. This chain connects TRBV14 to TRBJ2-7; D gene ambiguous. With 0 bases removed from V and 4 bases from J, the gap between germline ends came to 10 bases. CDR1 SGHDN and CDR2 FVKESK come from the germline V gene. The length of the CDR3 is 14 residues. Written as DNA, the CDR3 is TGTGCCAGCAGCCAAGATACGCTAGTTTACGAGCAGTACTTC. Amino acid sequence: CASSQDTLVYEQYF.

This clonotype was observed at least ten times. CDR3 in amino acids: CSARSLAGEIYEQYF. DNA for the CDR3: TGCAGTGCTAGGTCTCTAGCGGGGGAGATCTACGAGCAGTACTTC. The J gene is TRBJ2-7, the V gene TRBV20-1, with TRBD2 matching over 10 bases. This CDR3 has 15 residues. The V gene's germline CDR1 is DFQATT and CDR2 SNEGSKA (reference sequence). With 3 bases clipped from V and 3 bases from J, the junction kept 8 bases outside the gene matches.

This clonotype was recorded many times. The chain uses TRBV7-2 and TRBJ2-7, with 7 bases matching TRBD1. Germline assignment: CDR1 SGHTA and CDR2 FQGNSA. Trimming removed 1 base from V and 1 base from J; junction bases left unmatched: 4. This CDR3 spans 15 amino acids. CDR3 loop: CASSLGTGVSYEQYF. The CDR3 nucleotides are TGTGCCAGCAGCTTAGGAACAGGGGTGTCCTACGAGCAGTACTTC.